These 5 T cell receptor beta chains were all obtained from the same sample, sequenced in a study of blood T cell repertoires in COVID-19. The data were produced by immunoSEQ multiplex PCR, yet TCRdb's version contains in-frame clones alone and is incomplete. Seen here are roughly 400,000 clones, nearly 90% observed once, and the top ten hold roughly 1.4%. Sequencing was carried out using PBMCs or T cells enriched from blood (not recorded which). The receptor set was obtained from a woman between 18 and 29 years old who had been exposed to COVID-19.

The chain employs TRBV6-6 and TRBJ1-4, with TRBD1 matching 9 bases. The CDR3 has 16 amino acids. V lost 2 bases to trimming and J lost 5 bases; unmatched junction nucleotides: 6. In germline, CDR1 is MNHNY, CDR2 SVGAGI (reference sequence). Here the CDR3 reads CASSYHQDRGNEKLFF. CDR3 in DNA: TGTGCCAGCAGTTACCATCAAGACAGGGGGAATGAAAAACTGTTTTTT.

The chain has TRBV5-1 and TRBJ1-5; D gene unclear. With 5 bases removed from V and 0 bases from J, the gap between germline ends came to 12 bases. Germline V gives CDR1 SGHRS, CDR2 YFSETQ. The CDR3 spans 15 residues. The CDR3 bases are TGCGCCAGCAGATATGGAGTGAATAGCAATCAGCCCCAGCATTTT. It codes for CASRYGVNSNQPQHF.

This chain's CDR3 is CASSTVAGGGEQFF. CDR3 nucleotides: TGTGCCAGCAGCACGGTAGCGGGAGGCGGTGAGCAGTTCTTC. J is TRBJ2-1 and V is TRBV3-1 (or the pseudogene TRBV3-2), with 10 nucleotides matching TRBD2. After removal of 5 bases from V and 9 bases from J, the junction contained 7 bases not matched to a gene. From germline, CDR1 is LGHDT and CDR2 YNNKEL (reference sequence). The CDR3 is 14 amino acids.

CDR3 sequence reads: CASSPPGTGINEQFF. In DNA form, the CDR3 reads TGTGCCAGCTCACCCCCCGGGACAGGGATCAATGAGCAGTTCTTC. The genes are TRBV18 and TRBJ2-1, with 9 nucleotides matching TRBD1. This CDR3 is 15 amino acids long. The J segment lost 6 bases and the V segment lost 3 bases, leaving 6 bases of the junction unmatched. CDR1 is KGHSH, CDR2 LQKENI, per germline.

About this clone: The same CDR3 is also encoded by other DNA sequences in this sample. The chain combines TRBV19 with TRBJ2-7, with 7 nucleotides matching TRBD1. The junction had 2 bases not matched to a gene; V was cut back by 3 bases and J by 0 bases. The CDR3 is 14 residues long. The V gene's germline CDR1 is LNHDA and CDR2 SQIVND (reference sequence). CDR3: CASSMTGSSYEQYF. The CDR3 bases are TGTGCCAGTAGTATGACAGGGAGCTCCTACGAGCAGTACTTC.